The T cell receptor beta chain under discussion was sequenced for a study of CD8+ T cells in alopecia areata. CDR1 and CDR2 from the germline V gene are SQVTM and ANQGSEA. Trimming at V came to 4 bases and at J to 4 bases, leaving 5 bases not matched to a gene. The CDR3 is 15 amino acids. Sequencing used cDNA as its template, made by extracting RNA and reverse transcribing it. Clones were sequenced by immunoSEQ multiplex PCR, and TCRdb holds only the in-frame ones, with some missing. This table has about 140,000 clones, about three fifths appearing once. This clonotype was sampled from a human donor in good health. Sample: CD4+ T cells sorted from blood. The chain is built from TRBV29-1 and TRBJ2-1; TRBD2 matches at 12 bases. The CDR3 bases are TGCAGCGTTGCACTCCTAGCGGGAGGGTACAATGAGCAGTTCTTC. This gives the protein CSVALLAGGYNEQFF.